What follows are 28 T cell receptor beta chains derived from one specimen sequenced in a study of T cells in Graves' hyperthyroidism and ophthalmopathy. TCR beta CDR3 sequences were amplified from RNA transcripts. First-round RT-PCR of the TCR CDR3 relied on the HTBI primer set. Using its own MiXCR run on the multiplex PCR reads, TCRdb lists one record per CDR3 protein. The sample contains hundreds of thousands of distinct CDR3 sequences, less than 25% of which appear only once. Input material: blood. These receptors were taken from a man aged 30 to 45 with Graves' ophthalmopathy.

V gene TRBV6-1 combines with J gene TRBJ2-2, with a tentative D call TRBD2 (6 bases). This CDR3 has 15 residues. From germline, CDR1 is MNHNS and CDR2 SASEGT. Deletions cut 6 bases from V and 0 bases from J, with 11 bases between. The CDR3 nucleotides are TGTGCCAGCAGGATCCTAGCGACGAACACCGGGGAGCTGTTTTTT. Residues: CASRILATNTGELFF.

This clonotype was seen only a few times. The chain employs TRBV4-1 and TRBJ2-5; the D gene is possibly TRBD2 (6 bases). The CDR3 contains 14 residues. Germline loops: CDR1 MGHRA, CDR2 YSYEKL. V was pared by 4 bases and J by 3 bases, with 12 bases between. The CDR3 loop is CASSRGLTEETQYF. The CDR3 DNA is TGCGCCAGCAGCCGGGGACTTACCGAAGAGACCCAGTACTTC.

This clonotype was detected ten times or more. V is TRBV18 and J is TRBJ1-2, with a possible D match to TRBD1 (6 bases). Germline CDR1 reads KGHSH; CDR2 reads LQKENI. Trimming took 4 bases from V and 9 from J, leaving 12 bases between them. The CDR3 runs 12 residues. CDR3 in amino acids: CASSLGTSSYTF. DNA for the CDR3: TGTGCCAGCTCACTCGGGACATCGAGCTACACCTTC.

The chain links TRBV30 to TRBJ2-7; TRBD2 agrees at 7 bases. CDR3 length equals 16 residues. The germline V gene encodes CDR1 GTSNPN and CDR2 SVGIG (reference sequence). Losses at the gene ends were 0 bases for V and 3 bases for J; bases not matched to a gene: 11. CDR3 loop: CAWSVPRGRVNYEQYF. CDR3 in DNA: TGTGCCTGGAGTGTACCGCGGGGGAGAGTAAACTACGAGCAGTACTTC.

The table lists this clonotype with a few counts. For the CDR3, the DNA is TGCAGCGTCGTTACAGGGGGCGAGCAGTACTTC. Residues: CSVVTGGEQYF. The chain is built from TRBV29-1 and TRBJ2-7; 8 bases align to TRBD1. V trimming: 6 bases; J trimming: 6 bases; junction bases outside the gene matches: 4. CDR3 length: 11 amino acids. The germline V gene has CDR1 SQVTM and CDR2 ANQGSEA.

The table lists this clonotype with a few counts. The chain couples TRBV30 to TRBJ2-7; tentatively, D is TRBD2 (6 bases). With 6 bases removed from V and 3 bases from J, the gap between germline ends came to 24 bases. This CDR3 is 16 amino acids long. Germline CDR1 reads GTSNPN; CDR2 reads SVGIG (reference sequence). CDR3 in DNA: TGTGCCTGCCTGAAGGGGCGGGACTCCCTGATCTACGAGCAGTACTTC. Translated: CACLKGRDSLIYEQYF.

Ten or more counts support this clonotype. J is TRBJ2-7 and V is TRBV12-3 or TRBV12-4; 15 bases agree with TRBD2. Losses at the gene ends were 6 bases for V and 2 bases for J; bases not matched to a gene: 14. The CDR3 is 19 amino acids. In nucleotides, the CDR3 is TGTGCCAGCAGCCTCATTGGACTAGCGGGAGGGCGGGTCGCCTACGAGCAGTACTTC. Residues: CASSLIGLAGGRVAYEQYF.

The genes are TRBV7-9 and TRBJ2-1, with 7 bases lining up with TRBD1. CDR3 length: 16 amino acids. V dropped 1 base and J dropped 4; count of bases not matched to a gene: 7. Germline CDR1 SEHNR, CDR2 FQNEAQ (reference sequence). CDR3 region: CASSLGPGQNYNEQFF. The DNA of the CDR3 is TGTGCCAGCAGCTTAGGTCCGGGACAGAATTACAATGAGCAGTTCTTC.

Ten or more counts support this clonotype. V gene TRBV5-1 combines with J gene TRBJ2-1, with D perhaps TRBD1 or TRBD2 (5 bases each). CDR1 SGHRS and CDR2 YFSETQ come from the germline V gene. CDR3 length: 16 amino acids. The V end lost 4 bases, the J end lost 1 base, and 15 bases lay between the germline ends. The CDR3 DNA reads as TGCGCCAGCAGCCCTCGAGGGGCTTTATCCTACAATGAGCAGTTCTTC. This codes for CASSPRGALSYNEQFF.

Details on this clonotype: A read error may be the cause here, since a much bigger clone is one base away. The chain couples TRBV18 to TRBJ2-1; either TRBD1 or TRBD2 may supply D (6 bases each). Germline assignment: CDR1 KGHSH and CDR2 LQKENI. The CDR3 contains 13 residues. The V gene lost 6 bases and the J gene lost 3 bases, with 9 bases spanning the gap. As DNA, the CDR3 is TGTGCCAGCTCGGGGGGCTTCTACAATGAGCAGTTCTTC. This translates into CASSGGFYNEQFF. The full variable domain, rest sourced from reference TRBV18 and TRBJ2-1, is NAGVMQNPRHLVRRRGQEARLRCSPMKGHSHVYWYRQLPEEGLKFMVYLQKENIIDESGMPKERFSAEFPKEGPSILRIQQVVRGDSAAYFCASSGGFYNEQFFGPGTRLTVL.

This clonotype appeared a few times. The chain employs TRBV7-3 and TRBJ2-2, with 14 bases fitting TRBD2. Losses at the gene ends were 5 bases for V and 8 bases for J; bases not matched to a gene: 4. Germline CDR1 and CDR2: SGHTA and FQGTGA. The CDR3 runs to 15 residues. The DNA of the CDR3 is TGTGCCAGCAGCCCCGGACTAGCGGGAGGTGGGGAGCTGTTTTTT. This gives the protein CASSPGLAGGGELFF.

The chain employs TRBV7-9 and TRBJ1-1; TRBD1 matches at 8 bases. Germline V gene lookup returns CDR1 SEHNR and CDR2 FQNEAQ (reference sequence). The CDR3 extends over 14 amino acids. Germline trimming cut 5 bases from V and 5 bases from J; bases unmatched to any gene: 7. The CDR3 nucleotides are TGTGCCAGCAGCACCTCAGGGGGCAATACTGAAGCTTTCTTT. Translating it yields CASSTSGGNTEAFF.

This clonotype was counted only a few times. This chain links TRBV7-9 with TRBJ1-2, with unresolved D. The germline CDR1 and CDR2 sequences are SEHNR and FQNEAQ (reference sequence). There are 15 residues in the CDR3. The V gene lost 1 base and the J gene lost 1 base, with 10 bases spanning the gap. CDR3 in amino acids: CASSLGRGVNYGYTF. The CDR3 region has the DNA TGTGCCAGCAGCTTAGGAAGAGGTGTTAACTATGGCTACACCTTC.

This clonotype was picked up many times. The chain has TRBV2 and TRBJ1-5; D remains unclear. CDR3 length equals 13 residues. CDR1 SNHLY and CDR2 FYNNEI come from the germline V gene. V lost 10 bases and J lost 0, with 10 bases in between. The CDR3 coding sequence is TGTGCCACCACGACTAATAGCAATCAGCCCCAGCATTTT. It is translated as CATTTNSNQPQHF.

The chain recombines TRBV6-5 with TRBJ2-1; no clear D gene. V was clipped by 2 bases and J by 5 bases, with 10 bases between them. CDR1 is MNHEY, CDR2 SVGAGI, per germline. The CDR3 is 14 residues long. CDR3 sequence: CASSYDPENNEQFF. CDR3 nucleotides: TGTGCCAGCAGTTACGACCCAGAAAACAATGAGCAGTTCTTC.

There are many counts of this clonotype. The chain uses TRBV12-3 or TRBV12-4 and TRBJ2-1; TRBD2 agrees at 8 bases. After removal of 0 bases from V and 8 bases from J, the junction contained 6 bases not matched to a gene. The CDR3 is 15 amino acids. CDR3 sequence reads: CASSLASGRNDEQFF. The DNA for the CDR3 is TGTGCCAGCAGTTTAGCCAGCGGGAGAAACGATGAGCAGTTCTTC.

This clonotype was picked up many times. This chain links TRBV7-2 with TRBJ2-1, with D possibly matching TRBD1 (7 bases). There are 16 residues in the CDR3. Germline CDR1 reads SGHTA; CDR2 reads FQGNSA. Between the trimmed V and J ends, which lost 0 bases and 2 bases, there was a span of 11 bases. CDR3 protein: CASSLAGGQPYNEQFF. The DNA of the CDR3 is TGTGCCAGCAGCTTAGCGGGGGGACAGCCCTACAATGAGCAGTTCTTC.

Many counts were recorded for this clonotype. The chain recombines TRBV30 with TRBJ2-7, with 7 positions matching TRBD2. The V gene's germline CDR1 is GTSNPN and CDR2 SVGIG (reference sequence). V lost 2 bases and J lost 4; bases outside the gene matches: 5. CDR3 length: 13 residues. CDR3 region: CAWSPLANYEQYF. CDR3 nucleotide sequence: TGTGCCTGGAGTCCACTAGCGAATTACGAGCAGTACTTC.

Many counts were recorded for this clonotype. The rearrangement joins TRBV30 to TRBJ1-5; possible D gene TRBD1, 6 bases. The CDR3 sequence is 13 residues long. Germline V gene data show CDR1 as GTSNPN and CDR2 as SVGIG (reference sequence). Trimming removed 5 bases from V and 4 bases from J, with 12 bases in between. The CDR3, as DNA: TGTGCCTGGTCACAGGGAGAGAATCAGCCCCAGCATTTT. This gives the protein CAWSQGENQPQHF.

This clonotype was seen a few times. The J gene is TRBJ2-1, the V gene TRBV29-1, with 7 nucleotides matching TRBD1. The V gene end was trimmed by 6 bases and the J gene end by 4 bases; junction bases not matched to a gene: 6. The germline CDR1 and CDR2 sequences are SQVTM and ANQGSEA. The CDR3 has 13 residues. The chain's CDR3 is CSVLGGSYNEQFF. The CDR3 nucleotides are TGCAGCGTCCTAGGGGGCTCATACAATGAGCAGTTCTTC.

This clonotype was seen a few times. This chain uses TRBV12-3 or TRBV12-4 with TRBJ1-2; maybe TRBD1 (6 bases). V was cut by 7 bases and J by 8 bases, with 17 bases left in between. This CDR3 contains 13 residues. The CDR3 nucleotides are TGTGCCAGCAAACTTACAGGGTTAGACGGCTACACCTTC. The encoded protein is CASKLTGLDGYTF.

The V call is TRBV15, the J call TRBJ2-7; TRBD2 matches at 12 bases. This CDR3 is built from 15 residues. Germline loops: CDR1 LNHNV, CDR2 YYDKDF (reference sequence). V shed 1 base, J shed 6 bases, and the junction held 4 bases outside the gene matches. The CDR3 DNA follows: TGTGCCACCAGCAGAGTGACTAGCGGGAGTCGCGAGCAGTACTTC. Residues: CATSRVTSGSREQYF.

The J gene is TRBJ1-5, the V gene TRBV6-1; D ambiguous. Germline values: CDR1 MNHNS, CDR2 SASEGT. This CDR3 comprises 15 residues. V was trimmed by 6 bases and J by 7 bases, leaving 19 bases between them. The CDR3 region has the DNA TGTGCCAGCAGCGATGAGGACTTTTGGAGGCAGCCCCAGCATTTT. It translates to CASSDEDFWRQPQHF.

This clonotype was found many times. The gene calls are TRBV5-1 and TRBJ2-1; possibly TRBD1 or TRBD2 for D (6 bases each). CDR3 length: 15 residues. Between the trimmed V and J ends, which lost 3 bases and 7 bases, there was a span of 17 bases. From germline, CDR1 is SGHRS and CDR2 YFSETQ. The CDR3 DNA is TGCGCCAGCAGCTATCGGCTTGGAGGGGGGAATGAGCAGTTCTTC. Translation gives CASSYRLGGGNEQFF.

The genes are TRBV20-1 and TRBJ1-2, with 7 bases matching TRBD1. From germline, CDR1 is DFQATT and CDR2 SNEGSKA (reference sequence). The ends lost 6 bases at V and 5 bases at J; junction bases unmatched: 9. The CDR3 covers 13 residues. CDR3 in amino acids: CSAPGQDLYGYTF. As DNA, the CDR3 is TGCAGTGCCCCCGGACAGGACCTGTATGGCTACACCTTC.

The chain links TRBV15 to TRBJ2-3; D might be TRBD2 (5 bases). The ends were cut back, 1 base at V and 1 base at J, with 15 bases in the middle. Germline V gene data show CDR1 as LNHNV and CDR2 as YYDKDF (reference sequence). CDR3 length: 17 residues. In nucleotides, the CDR3 is TGTGCCACCAGCAGAGGTTTGGCGGGTACTGGCACAGATACGCAGTATTTT. It is translated as CATSRGLAGTGTDTQYF.

This clonotype was counted ten times or more. The rearrangement links TRBV11-2 to TRBJ2-3, with TRBD2 as a possible D gene (5 bases). Germline values: CDR1 SGHAT, CDR2 FQNNGV. The V and J ends lost 1 base and 5 bases respectively, with 13 bases between them. The CDR3 is made up of 15 amino acids. CDR3 in DNA: TGTGCCAGCAGCTTAGTGGGGAGCGGTGGAGATACGCAGTATTTT. As protein: CASSLVGSGGDTQYF.

There are a few counts of this clonotype. J is TRBJ1-1 and V is TRBV30; D is possibly TRBD1 (5 bases). V was cut by 5 bases and J by 4 bases, with 14 bases left in between. Germline V gene data show CDR1 as GTSNPN and CDR2 as SVGIG (reference sequence). The CDR3 spans 13 residues. Written as DNA, the CDR3 is TGTGCCTGGGATCCAGGGTCCCGCACTGAAGCTTTCTTT. Its translation: CAWDPGSRTEAFF.